This T cell receptor (beta chain) was observed in a study of identical twins (dated by TCRdb to 2015 to 2016). Looking at the study overall: The study deep-sequenced TCR alpha and beta repertoires from monozygotic twins, unrelated adults of various ages and cord blood to test whether fetal clonotypes persist. To rule out contamination, replicate twin experiments were performed at different times with different library preparation protocols.

Receptors were amplified or captured by 5' RACE. Sequencer: Illumina HiSeq 2000. Template switching introduced a universal primer binding site; the final cDNA contained a unique molecular identifier, enabling accurate counting of TCR cDNA molecules. Specific primers in the conserved constant-segment region were used to synthesize first-strand cDNA for TCR alpha and beta chains. To control for contamination, every cDNA library carried two barcodes: a SMART-Mk sample barcode plus Illumina barcodes. Two successive PCR steps introduced TruSeq adapter sequences along with Illumina sample barcodes. The TCR alpha and beta cDNA libraries were sequenced on the Illumina HiSeq platform using custom primers. As for how the authors treated the data: MiGEC processed the raw reads to extract unique molecular identifiers, while MiXCR was used to determine the CDR3 positions. For each individual, recombination models were inferred using an EM algorithm with the repgenHMM and IGoR tools. The analysis of shared clonotypes was done with the tcR package in R, with sharing normalized by the product of cloneset sizes. To study raw recombination free of thymic and clonal selection effects, out-of-frame nonproductive sequences were analyzed. TCRdb itself trimmed the public reads at Q25 with fastp, ran MiXCR and retained productive beta chains. Merged by CDR3 protein, the rows form single entries marked with the most common genes and DNA. TCRdb, not the original authors, processed these V and J calls. Across this sample there are 420,000 or so distinct CDR3 sequences, with less than 20% seen only once. Less than 15% of the sample is held by the ten biggest clonotypes.

Every donor was a healthy Caucasian. The researchers also sequenced three unrelated adults who were not twins: a male aged 18 to 30, a male aged 50 to 59, and a female aged 50 to 59. Miltenyi CD45RO+ enrichment and human naive T-cell isolation kits were used to isolate memory (CD45RO+) and naive T cells from PBMC. The paper as a whole reports these results and caveats: Fewer insertions were carried by abundant cord blood beta clonotypes; a weaker similar trend was observed in young adult naive repertoires, while no such trend was observed in memory repertoires. Because the same donors could not be followed over many years, conclusions were based on cross-sectional statistical analysis. Compared with coincidental sharing between unrelated individuals, out-of-frame TCR alpha sequences shared between twins showed an excess of sequences with low generation probability. Excess twin sharing in beta out-of-frame sequences was weaker because fewer shared sequences lowered the signal-to-noise ratio. Out-of-frame TCR alpha sharing in monozygotic twins was systematically underestimated by recombination models, whereas sharing between unrelated individuals was in agreement with the recombination models. Zero-insertion analyses could be partly confounded by invariant T cells such as MAIT and iNKT, although diverse VJ usage argued against such confounding for most clonotypes.

This clonotype has more than one count but fewer than ten. The clone's antigen remains unknown. Base qualities were left out, and no much larger clone turns up one base away. The germline V gene gives CDR1 as MNHNS and CDR2 as SASEGT. Reading from cysteine to phenylalanine, the CDR3 counts 15 amino acids. Only the CDR3 part of the read is kept: 45 bases, read in frame from the first base. Here V drops 6 bases and J drops 6 bases, and the junction holds 7 bases not matched to any gene. Here the chain combines TRBV6-1 and TRBJ2-1, and 11 junction bases match TRBD2. The source is a man in his forties or fifties in good health. The source material was naive T cells sorted from blood. The intended sense of this specimen's cell subset or site label: cells isolated with a human naive T-cell isolation kit. The CDR3 is CASRNSGTSGNEQFF. The sequenced DNA: TGTGCCAGCAGAAATTCCGGGACTAGCGGCAATGAGCAGTTCTTC.